Ten or more counts support the clone carrying this TCR beta chain. The antigen is not known. Gene names are the mouse ones. Coverage ceases 4 residues before the CDR3 finishes, and the germline J gene fills in the end. Other DNA sequences within the sample encode an identical CDR3. cDNA reverse transcribed from extracted RNA served as the sequencing template. Assay: immunoSEQ multiplex PCR; the TCRdb copy retains only in-frame clones and omits some. The data show roughly 120,000 clones, with none appearing a single time. This record comes from a study of CD8+ T cells in alopecia areata. Study findings and constraints: Lesional scalp displayed greater clonality than normal scalp, most notably in alopecia totalis/universalis.

V shed 3 bases and J 0 bases; nucleotides not matched to a gene: 2. CDR1 is NNHDY and CDR2 is SYVADS in the germline V gene. The CDR3 is 15 residues long. Sequencing used lesional skin. This sequence originates from a C3H/HeJ mouse with alopecia areata. The strain is characterized by the MHC haplotype H2-k. This chain links TRBV13-3 with TRBJ2-4, with TRBD1 identical over 9 bases. CDR3 DNA (partial): TGTGCCAGCAGTGCCGGGACAGGGAGTCAAAAC. Translated, it gives CASSAGTGSQN. The entire CDR3 protein reads CASSAGTGSQNTLYF.